This T cell receptor (beta chain) came from a study of blood T cell repertoires in COVID-19 (dated by TCRdb to the early 2020s). Notes on the research overall: The collaborator samples originated in the United States, Italy and Spain and spanned the acute and convalescent phases of COVID-19. The prospective study material was composed of cDNA or gDNA derived from T cells, B-cell-depleted T cells, or PBMCs. Subjects who had been exposed to COVID-19, were actively infected with it, or had recovered from it provided the deeply sampled blood TCRbeta repertoires that made up the dataset. The repertoires were released in a freely available public database intended as a resource for research on the immune response to SARS-CoV-2. The samples were drawn from the first 160 participants of the ongoing ImmuneRACE study and from under 1,500 subjects provided by 6 global collaborators. The sample metadata nearly always contained a de-identified subject ID, COVID-19 status, age in years and sex. Where available, HLA class I and class II types were obtained from metadata supplied by the sample provider rather than from assay-based typing.

The immunoSEQ Assay, a bias-controlled multiplex PCR, was used to amplify TCRbeta CDR3 regions from genomic DNA. The authors' pipeline ran thus. Nucleated cell counts per sample were estimated from amplification of reference gene primers within the assay. To quantify the absolute abundance of each unique TCRbeta CDR3 rearrangement, sequence reads were collapsed and filtered. For each sample, productive Simpson clonality was calculated by taking the square root of Simpson's diversity index across productive rearrangements. Imported from immuneACCESS, the table was reduced by TCRdb to in-frame sequences with V and J called. These copies leave out some clones; in studies compared against another copy, an unresolved V gene accounts for under half, and the cause of the remainder is not known. The DNA was the basis for D and trimming; V, J and clone size are from that table. For this sample the table gives 200,000 to 250,000 clones, of which roughly 90% were detected only once. The top ten clones comprise around 2.9% of the sample.

Here V drops 2 bases and J drops 5 bases, and the junction holds 13 bases not matched to any gene. CDR1 and CDR2 are read off the germline V gene as SGHVS and FNYEAQ. The CDR3 holds 18 amino acids from the cysteine to the phenylalanine. The only DNA kept is the CDR3, 54 bases in frame from the first base. The research as a whole found: How much clinical and demographic metadata was included differed by source and by participant, and the metadata was provided uncurated.

A remark on this clone: Its antigen is not yet known. Per-base qualities were not stored, and no clone one base away is much larger.

The collaborating institutions used their own protocols to collect whole blood in K2EDTA tubes. For TCRbeta analysis, collaborator samples were shipped as frozen whole blood, as isolated PBMCs, or as DNA extracted from either sample type. The sequenced material came from peripheral blood. The chain couples TRBV7-6 to TRBJ2-3; TRBD2 aligns with 10 central bases. This receptor was obtained from a woman aged 55-70 years with acute or convalescent COVID-19. CDR3 reads: CASSLRSPTSGSGDTQYF. The bases read TGTGCCAGCAGCTTACGATCCCCGACTAGCGGGTCCGGAGATACGCAGTATTTT.